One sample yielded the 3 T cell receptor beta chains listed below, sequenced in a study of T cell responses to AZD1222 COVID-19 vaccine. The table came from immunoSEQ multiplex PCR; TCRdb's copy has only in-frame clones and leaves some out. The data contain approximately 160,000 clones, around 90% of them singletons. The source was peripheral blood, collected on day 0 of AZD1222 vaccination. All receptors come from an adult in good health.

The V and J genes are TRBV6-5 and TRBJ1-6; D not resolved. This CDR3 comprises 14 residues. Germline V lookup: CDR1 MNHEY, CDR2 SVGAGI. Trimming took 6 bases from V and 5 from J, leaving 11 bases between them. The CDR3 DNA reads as TGTGCCAGCAGCGTCGGCAGAGATAATTCACCCCTCCACTTT. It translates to CASSVGRDNSPLHF.

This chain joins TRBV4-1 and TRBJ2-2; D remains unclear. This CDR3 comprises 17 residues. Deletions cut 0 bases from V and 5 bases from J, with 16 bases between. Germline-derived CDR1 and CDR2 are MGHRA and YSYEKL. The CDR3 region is CASSQDTQRQRTGELFF. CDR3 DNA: TGCGCCAGCAGCCAAGATACGCAGCGCCAAAGGACCGGGGAGCTGTTTTTT.

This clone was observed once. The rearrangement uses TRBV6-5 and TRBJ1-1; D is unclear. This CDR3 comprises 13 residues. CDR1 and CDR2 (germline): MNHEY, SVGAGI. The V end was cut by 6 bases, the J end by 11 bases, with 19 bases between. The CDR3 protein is CASRGIAPLGAFF. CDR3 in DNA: TGTGCCAGCAGAGGAATCGCCCCGTTAGGCGCTTTCTTT.